Presented here are 22 T cell receptor beta chains from one specimen sequenced in a study of cytomegalovirus exposure and HLA in healthy donors. Here immunoSEQ multiplex PCR was the method, and the copy in TCRdb shows in-frame clones only, minus some. The sample has more than 95,000 clones, around 86% seen once; the top ten hold roughly 2%. Sequencing was done on a sample of PBMCs. These receptors were taken from a woman aged 18-29 years in good health and CMV-seronegative.

The CDR3: CASKPTGVQETQYF. The CDR3 DNA sequence: TGTGCCAGCAAGCCGACAGGGGTCCAAGAGACCCAGTACTTC. The chain is built from TRBV21-1 and TRBJ2-5; TRBD1, as called in the table, went unchecked against the DNA. TRBV21-1 is a documented pseudogene. CDR3 length: 14 amino acids.

The J gene is TRBJ1-1, the V gene TRBV5-1; no clear D gene. The CDR3 consists of 14 residues. Germline V gene lookup returns CDR1 SGHRS and CDR2 YFSETQ. V was pared by 0 bases and J by 4 bases, with 10 bases between. DNA for the CDR3: TGCGCCAGCAGCTTGGCGGGAGATGGCACTGAAGCTTTCTTT. It yields the protein CASSLAGDGTEAFF.

The chain is built from TRBV10-2 and TRBJ2-5; 9 nucleotides match TRBD2. Germline V CDR1 and CDR2: WSHSY, SAAADI. V shed 3 bases, J shed 2 bases, and the junction held 13 bases outside the gene matches. The length of the CDR3 is 18 residues. The CDR3 sequence is CASSDLGLAQDRQETQYF. The CDR3 region has the DNA TGCGCCAGCAGTGATTTGGGACTAGCCCAAGATAGACAAGAGACCCAGTACTTC.

The rearrangement links TRBV9 to TRBJ2-3, with 7 bases lining up with TRBD1. This CDR3 spans 16 amino acids. Per the germline V gene, CDR1 is SGDLS and CDR2 is YYNGEE. The V gene end was trimmed by 3 bases and the J gene end by 2 bases; junction bases not matched to a gene: 9. The CDR3 region is CASSGHRDSLTDTQYF. The CDR3, as DNA: TGTGCCAGCAGCGGCCACCGGGACAGCCTCACAGATACGCAGTATTTT.

This chain uses TRBV27 with TRBJ1-5; D is perhaps TRBD1 (5 bases). V was cut by 2 bases and J by 7 bases, with 12 bases left in between. This CDR3 is built from 14 residues. The germline V gene encodes CDR1 MNHEY and CDR2 SMNVEV (reference sequence). The CDR3 spells CASSLQGVGQPQHF. The CDR3 bases are TGTGCCAGCAGTTTACAAGGGGTCGGGCAGCCCCAGCATTTT.

V and J are TRBV6-1 and TRBJ2-7, with TRBD1 matching 10 bases. Germline assignment: CDR1 MNHNS and CDR2 SASEGT. CDR3 length: 14 amino acids. The J segment lost 4 bases and the V segment lost 3 bases, leaving 3 bases of the junction unmatched. CDR3 sequence (DNA): TGTGCCAGCAGTGAGACAGGGGGCGTTTACGAGCAGTACTTC. Translated: CASSETGGVYEQYF.

The chain joins TRBV11-3 to TRBJ1-1; 7 bases align to TRBD1. V gave up 1 base and J gave up 5 bases; unmatched junction bases: 4. This CDR3 has 14 amino acids. Germline assignment: CDR1 SGHNT and CDR2 YENEEA. The CDR3 DNA reads as TGTGCCAGCAGCTTAGCCCAGGGGGGAACTGAAGCTTTCTTT. Its protein is CASSLAQGGTEAFF.

V is TRBV2 and J is TRBJ2-2; TRBD2 aligns across 13 bases. This CDR3 is built from 21 residues. J gave up 3 bases and V 2 bases, and 15 bases lay outside the gene matches. CDR1 and CDR2 from the germline V gene are SNHLY and FYNNEI. The CDR3 DNA follows: TGTGCCAGCAGTGAATCCCTAGGGACTAGCGGGACAAAGGTGGACACCGGGGAGCTGTTTTTT. Its protein is CASSESLGTSGTKVDTGELFF.

The chain carries TRBV11-2 and TRBJ1-1, with a tentative D call TRBD1 (6 bases). Germline CDR1 SGHAT, CDR2 FQNNGV. CDR3 length: 14 residues. V was clipped by 4 bases and J by 2 bases, with 11 bases between them. Here the CDR3 reads CASSWDTGNTEAFF. The CDR3 nucleotides are TGTGCCAGCAGCTGGGACACGGGCAACACTGAAGCTTTCTTT.

This clone has just a few counts. V usage is TRBV7-3 and J usage is TRBJ2-7; 9 nucleotides match TRBD1. In germline, CDR1 is SGHTA, CDR2 FQGTGA. Unmatched junction bases numbered 3, after V lost 6 bases and J lost 0 bases. The CDR3 length is 14 residues. DNA for the CDR3: TGTGCCAGCAGAAAGGACAGGGGCTCCTACGAGCAGTACTTC. It yields the protein CASRKDRGSYEQYF.

This chain uses TRBV15 with TRBJ2-1; 13 bases map to TRBD2. The V gene end was trimmed by 5 bases and the J gene end by 9 bases; junction bases not matched to a gene: 10. CDR3 length: 16 amino acids. From germline, CDR1 is LNHNV and CDR2 YYDKDF (reference sequence). CDR3 in amino acids: CATSRRPTSGRFEQFF. The CDR3 nucleotides read TGTGCCACCAGCCGCCGCCCGACTAGCGGGAGGTTTGAGCAGTTCTTC.

This chain joins TRBV5-4 and TRBJ1-4; tentative D call: TRBD1 (6 bases). V lost 4 bases, J lost 8 bases, and 15 bases lay in between. Germline CDR1 and CDR2: SGHNT and YYREEE (reference sequence). The CDR3 is 14 residues long. CDR3: CASSQDRTGEKLFF. CDR3 coding DNA: TGTGCCAGCAGCCAGGACAGAACGGGGGAAAAACTGTTTTTT.

The chain is built from TRBV29-1 and TRBJ2-2, with D perhaps TRBD1 (6 bases). The germline CDR1 and CDR2 sequences are SQVTM and ANQGSEA. Trimming shortened V by 7 bases and J by 0 bases, and 12 bases separated the two germline ends. CDR3 length: 14 residues. The CDR3 coding sequence is TGCAGCGCTTCCGGACAGACGAACACCGGGGAGCTGTTTTTT. Protein sequence: CSASGQTNTGELFF.

The chain combines TRBV4-1 with TRBJ1-2; 7 bases are a match to TRBD1. The length of the CDR3 is 15 residues. V was clipped by 0 bases and J by 3 bases; unmatched bases: 4. Germline values: CDR1 MGHRA, CDR2 YSYEKL. CDR3 in amino acids: CASSQERGRDYGYTF. The DNA for the CDR3 is TGCGCCAGCAGCCAAGAAAGGGGGCGAGACTATGGCTACACCTTC.

The chain combines TRBV9 with TRBJ2-7; 7 nucleotides match TRBD1. The CDR3 covers 15 residues. Germline lookup yields CDR1 SGDLS and CDR2 YYNGEE. After removal of 4 bases from V and 4 bases from J, the junction contained 11 bases not matched to a gene. The CDR3 region has the DNA TGTGCCAGCAGCCCCCAGGACAGGCGATTTTACGAGCAGTACTTC. This translates into CASSPQDRRFYEQYF. Full variable domain (outside the CDR3, taken from reference TRBV9 and TRBJ2-7): DSGVTQTPKHLITATGQRVTLRCSPRSGDLSVYWYQQSLDQGLQFLIQYYNGEERAKGNILERFSAQQFPDLHSELNLSSLELGDSALYFCASSPQDRRFYEQYFGPGTRLTVT.

The chain is built from TRBV6-6 and TRBJ2-7; the D gene is possibly TRBD1 (5 bases). Germline V gene data show CDR1 as MNHNY and CDR2 as SVGAGI (reference sequence). The CDR3 is made up of 14 amino acids. The ends were cut back, 7 bases at V and 0 bases at J, with 13 bases in the middle. The CDR3 bases are TGTGCCAGCACCCTAAGCAGGGACTCCTACGAGCAGTACTTC. The encoded protein is CASTLSRDSYEQYF.

The rearrangement joins TRBV29-1 to TRBJ1-2; D is perhaps TRBD1 (5 bases). Germline CDR1 SQVTM, CDR2 ANQGSEA. The CDR3 has 13 residues. Deletions cut 4 bases from V and 8 bases from J, with 17 bases between. CDR3 coding DNA: TGCAGCGTTGGATCGGACATTACCGAGGGCTACACCTTC. Protein product: CSVGSDITEGYTF. Full variable domain (outside the CDR3, taken from reference TRBV29-1 and TRBJ1-2): SAVISQKPSRDICQRGTSLTIQCQVDSQVTMMFWYRQQPGQSLTLIATANQGSEATYESGFVIDKFPISRPNLTFSTLTVSNMSPEDSSIYLCSVGSDITEGYTFGSGTRLTVV.

The J gene is TRBJ1-1, the V gene TRBV7-9, with a tentative D call TRBD1 (6 bases). Germline V gene data show CDR1 as SEHNR and CDR2 as FQNEAQ (reference sequence). This CDR3 has 13 amino acids. The V and J ends lost 7 bases and 0 bases respectively, with 9 bases between them. In DNA, the CDR3 is TGTGCCAGCACCCGACAGGTGAACACTGAAGCTTTCTTT. It is translated as CASTRQVNTEAFF.

V and J are TRBV2 and TRBJ2-7, with D maybe TRBD1 (5 bases). V was clipped by 7 bases and J by 3 bases, with 10 bases between them. This CDR3 is 12 amino acids long. Germline assignment: CDR1 SNHLY and CDR2 FYNNEI. For the CDR3, the DNA is TGTGCCAGCAACCAGGACAACTACGAGCAGTACTTC. It yields the protein CASNQDNYEQYF.

This clone was counted a few times. CDR3 region: CASSLSGSRNNQPQHF. The CDR3 coding sequence is TGTGCCAGCAGTTTATCGGGGAGTAGGAACAATCAGCCCCAGCATTTT. This chain connects TRBV27 to TRBJ1-5; D not resolved. Between the trimmed V and J ends, which lost 0 bases and 3 bases, there was a span of 12 bases. CDR1 MNHEY and CDR2 SMNVEV come from the germline V gene (reference sequence). The CDR3 covers 16 residues.

The chain employs TRBV19 and TRBJ2-7; 8 nucleotides match TRBD1. CDR1 and CDR2 (germline): LNHDA, SQIVND (reference sequence). With V trimmed by 8 bases and J by 2 bases, 8 bases remained unmatched. The CDR3 totals 14 residues. The CDR3 region is CASSSGGAAYEQYF. In DNA form, the CDR3 reads TGTGCCAGTTCCTCAGGGGGCGCAGCCTACGAGCAGTACTTC.

The chain recombines TRBV2 with TRBJ1-4; TRBD1 aligns across 8 bases. Germline CDR1 reads SNHLY; CDR2 reads FYNNEI. The CDR3 extends over 15 amino acids. With V trimmed by 7 bases and J by 0 bases, 4 bases remained unmatched. The CDR3 region is CASNGQGPTNEKLFF. DNA of the CDR3: TGTGCCAGCAACGGACAGGGACCAACTAATGAAAAACTGTTTTTT.